The 3 T cell receptor beta chains below all came from one sample that was sequenced in a study of T cell changes during pregnancy in multiple sclerosis. Produced via immunoSEQ multiplex PCR; TCRdb's table is partial and in-frame only. The sample shows over 35,000 clones, around 94% of them seen only once. Sequencing used peripheral blood. These receptors were collected from a female donor with multiple sclerosis, enrolled in a pregnancy study.

This clone was detected only once. The J gene is TRBJ1-1, the V gene TRBV30; TRBD1 matches at 7 bases. This CDR3 is 14 amino acids long. Germline V gene data show CDR1 as GTSNPN and CDR2 as SVGIG (reference sequence). V lost 8 bases and J lost 0; bases outside the gene matches: 9. The CDR3, as DNA: TGTGCCCGGGGAGGGGGCGCAATGAACACTGAAGCTTTCTTT. It codes for CARGGGAMNTEAFF.

The rearrangement uses TRBV6-6 and TRBJ1-1; 8 bases map to TRBD1. The V gene end was trimmed by 6 bases and the J gene end by 5 bases; junction bases not matched to a gene: 2. Germline V lookup: CDR1 MNHNY, CDR2 SVGAGI (reference sequence). The CDR3 is made up of 12 amino acids. CDR3 DNA: TGTGCCAGCAGACAGGGGGGGACTGAAGCTTTCTTT. Translation: CASRQGGTEAFF.

The CDR3 protein is CASSRDLASSYEQYF. The CDR3 DNA follows: TGTGCCAGCAGTCGAGACTTAGCGAGCTCCTACGAGCAGTACTTC. The chain uses TRBV6-5 and TRBJ2-7, with D possibly matching TRBD2 (5 bases). V was cut by 5 bases and J by 0 bases, with 14 bases left in between. From germline, CDR1 is MNHEY and CDR2 SVGAGI. The CDR3 is 15 amino acids.